A selection of T cell receptor beta chains follows, all from one sample in a study of read filtering for tumor transcriptome and immune sequencing. TCRdb independently ran MiXCR on the reads; one entry per CDR3 protein. Here the sample spans 94,000 or so distinct CDR3 sequences, about 12% being singletons. The material sequenced was a population of CD138-negative cells sorted from bone marrow. These receptor sequences come from a donor at least 40 years old with multiple myeloma. Each CDR3 is given with its conserved first and last residue. Each record gives: V gene, clone size, J gene, CDR3 protein. Rows give clone size only sometimes, using once, few, many, or a class for an expanded clone.

TRBV5-8,few,TRBJ2-1,CASSSGSGSGRAIQEQFF
TRBV7-2,many,TRBJ2-7,CASSPRRAEQYF
TRBV20-1,many,TRBJ1-1,CSASKGGNTEAFF
TRBV29-1,.,TRBJ2-3,CSVEEGGAASTDTQYF
TRBV27,many,TRBJ1-1,CASRGGPRGLNTEAFF
TRBV28,.,TRBJ2-6,CASIDHSGADVLTF
TRBV12-3/TRBV12-4,.,TRBJ2-7,CASSSGLYEQYF
TRBV29-1,many,TRBJ2-7,CSVPGQGSYEQYF
TRBV21-1,many,TRBJ2-1,CASSKAGVAGGPINEQFF
TRBV20-1,many,TRBJ2-3,CSAPRGDTQYF
TRBV11-2,many,TRBJ2-1,CASSLGLAGGLSYNEQFF
TRBV5-1,many,TRBJ2-1,CASRLGLAENNEQFF
TRBV24-1,many,TRBJ2-2,CATSDPGSGETGELFF
TRBV3-1,many,TRBJ2-1,CASVPSGASSYNEQFF
TRBV2,many,TRBJ2-1,CASSEELAGGSEQFF
TRBV29-1,.,TRBJ2-7,CSVGGAPEQYF
TRBV9,many,TRBJ2-1,CASSGSGFSYNEQFF
TRBV4-1,many,TRBJ2-1,CASSQYRDRPGTSGKNEQFF
TRBV5-1,many,TRBJ1-1,CASSRGTGGATNTEAFF
TRBV2,.,TRBJ1-2,CASTLGPRRGYTF
TRBV11-2,many,TRBJ2-2,CASSLSGRGTGELFF
TRBV12-3/TRBV12-4,many,TRBJ2-3,CASGPSGISTDTQYF
TRBV19,many,TRBJ2-1,CASSISSGSLNEQFF
TRBV4-2,many,TRBJ2-5,CASSQDPGVRETQYF
TRBV27,many,TRBJ2-3,CATKTGNLRTDTQYF
TRBV7-9,many,TRBJ2-5,CASSLTGLAEETQYF
TRBV4-1,few,TRBJ2-3,CASSQEVRLAGDTQYF
TRBV7-9,many,TRBJ2-2,CARRANTGELFF
TRBV20-1,many,TRBJ1-2,CSEWTGHGYTF
TRBV20-1,many,TRBJ2-3,CSALTPYSADTQYF
TRBV29-1,many,TRBJ1-1,CSVGAGETEAFF
TRBV29-1,.,TRBJ1-1,CSAGGGDTEAFF
TRBV29-1,many,TRBJ2-1,CSGDGLAGEGGGNEQFF
TRBV25-1,many,TRBJ2-5,CASSDIGAGVETQYF
TRBV28,many,TRBJ2-5,CASSLISIQETQYF
TRBV3-1,many,TRBJ2-1,CASSQGASGSWEGNEQFF
TRBV12-3/TRBV12-4,many,TRBJ1-1,CASSLTGVTNTEAFF
TRBV2,many,TRBJ1-1,CASSAEMNTEAFF
TRBV20-1,many,TRBJ2-3,CSAPLAGGVTDTQYF
TRBV28,.,TRBJ2-7,CASSRPGKGAIWSSYEQYF
TRBV7-9,many,TRBJ1-3,CASSPGQGADTIYF
TRBV5-1,many,TRBJ1-4,CASSLGQRDEKLFF
TRBV11-3,many,TRBJ2-1,CASTLSPGLNNEQFF
TRBV3-1,.,TRBJ2-3,CASMGRGTDTLYF
TRBV12-3/TRBV12-4,many,TRBJ1-5,CASSFGWGFNQPQHF
TRBV12-3/TRBV12-4,.,TRBJ2-2,CASSLQPGELFF
TRBV20-1,many,TRBJ2-5,CSADPGRLGETQYF
TRBV29-1,.,TRBJ1-1,CSVRVVGARETEAFF
TRBV3-1,many,TRBJ2-1,CASSQDPRAAGVGREQFF
TRBV5-1,many,TRBJ2-5,CASSLRGQQETQYF
TRBV2,many,TRBJ2-7,CASSDSGGRYEQYF
TRBV18,many,TRBJ2-1,CASSHSTNPGLAFNEQFF
TRBV12-3/TRBV12-4,few,TRBJ2-7,CASTSQTGTPYF
TRBV5-1,many,TRBJ1-1,CASSFRRGNTEAFF